This T cell receptor (beta chain) is from a study of response to subunit inactivated influenza vaccine. Points from the study as a whole: Authors proposed each seasonal influenza vaccination draws in few new T cells.

TCRdb ran MiXCR on the RT-PCR reads and lists one entry per CDR3 protein. Among 300,000 to 350,000 distinct CDR3 sequences listed, 20% to 25% were seen once. CDR3 length equals 14 residues. Germline CDR1 reads MNHEY; CDR2 reads SVGAGI. Unmatched junction bases numbered 2, after V lost 4 bases and J lost 7 bases. This clonotype has only a few counts. The target antigen is unknown. The V gene is TRBV6-5, the J gene TRBJ1-6; TRBD1 aligns across 9 bases. The origin of this receptor is a man aged 45-69 years who received an inactivated influenza vaccine. The material sequenced was PBMCs from blood, taken about 20 months after vaccination. DNA of the CDR3: TGTGCCAGCAGTTGGGACAGGGTCAATTCACCCCTCCACTTT. Translation: CASSWDRVNSPLHF.